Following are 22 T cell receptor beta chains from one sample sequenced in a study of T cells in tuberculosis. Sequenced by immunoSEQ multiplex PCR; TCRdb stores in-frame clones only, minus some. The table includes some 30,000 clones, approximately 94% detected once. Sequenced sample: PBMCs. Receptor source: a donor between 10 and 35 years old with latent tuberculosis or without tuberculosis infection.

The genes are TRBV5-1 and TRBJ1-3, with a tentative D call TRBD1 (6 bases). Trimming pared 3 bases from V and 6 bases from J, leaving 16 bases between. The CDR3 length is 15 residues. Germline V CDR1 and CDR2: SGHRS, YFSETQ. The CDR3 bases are TGCGCCAGCAGCTCCGAAGGGAGGGGGGAAAACACCATATATTTT. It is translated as CASSSEGRGENTIYF.

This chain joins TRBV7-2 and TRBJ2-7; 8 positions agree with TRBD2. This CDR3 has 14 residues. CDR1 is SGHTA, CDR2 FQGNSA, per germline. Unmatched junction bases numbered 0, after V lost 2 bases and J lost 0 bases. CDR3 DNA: TGTGCCAGCAGCTTAAGCGGGAGCTCCTACGAGCAGTACTTC. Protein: CASSLSGSSYEQYF.

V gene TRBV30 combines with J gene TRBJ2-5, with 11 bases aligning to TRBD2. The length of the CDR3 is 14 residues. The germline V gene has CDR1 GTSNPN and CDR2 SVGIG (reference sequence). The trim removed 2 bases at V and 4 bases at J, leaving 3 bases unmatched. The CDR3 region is CAWSIAGGGETQYF. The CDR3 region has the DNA TGTGCCTGGAGTATAGCGGGAGGGGGAGAGACCCAGTACTTC.

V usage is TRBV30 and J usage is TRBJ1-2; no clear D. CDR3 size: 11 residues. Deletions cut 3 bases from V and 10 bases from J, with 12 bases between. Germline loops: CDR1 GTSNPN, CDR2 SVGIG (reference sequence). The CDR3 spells CAWSAADDYTF. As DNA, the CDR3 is TGTGCCTGGAGCGCGGCCGACGACTACACCTTC.

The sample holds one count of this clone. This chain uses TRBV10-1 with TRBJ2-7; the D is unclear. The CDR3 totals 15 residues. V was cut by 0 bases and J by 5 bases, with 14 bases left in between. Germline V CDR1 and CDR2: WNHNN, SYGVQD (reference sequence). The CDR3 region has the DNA TGCGCCAGCAGTGAGTCTTCCCACTCCCGGGACGAGCAGTACTTC. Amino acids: CASSESSHSRDEQYF.

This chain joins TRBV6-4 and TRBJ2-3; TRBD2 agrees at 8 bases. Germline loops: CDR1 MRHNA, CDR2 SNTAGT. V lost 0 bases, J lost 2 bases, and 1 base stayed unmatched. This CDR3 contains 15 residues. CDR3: CASSDSREATDTQYF. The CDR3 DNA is TGTGCCAGCAGTGACTCGCGGGAGGCCACAGATACGCAGTATTTT.

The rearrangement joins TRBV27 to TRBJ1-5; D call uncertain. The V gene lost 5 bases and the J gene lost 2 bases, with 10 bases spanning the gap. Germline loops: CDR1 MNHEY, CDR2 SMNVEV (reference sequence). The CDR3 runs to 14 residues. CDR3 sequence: CASSPVGRNQPQHF. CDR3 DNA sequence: TGTGCCAGCAGTCCAGTGGGCCGCAATCAGCCCCAGCATTTT.

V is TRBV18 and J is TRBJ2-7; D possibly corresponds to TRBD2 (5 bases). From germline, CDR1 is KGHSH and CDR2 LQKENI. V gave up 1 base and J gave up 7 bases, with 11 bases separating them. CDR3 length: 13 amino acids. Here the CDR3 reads CASSPRSPGEQYF. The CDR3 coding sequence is TGTGCCAGCTCACCACGGAGTCCGGGAGAGCAGTACTTC.

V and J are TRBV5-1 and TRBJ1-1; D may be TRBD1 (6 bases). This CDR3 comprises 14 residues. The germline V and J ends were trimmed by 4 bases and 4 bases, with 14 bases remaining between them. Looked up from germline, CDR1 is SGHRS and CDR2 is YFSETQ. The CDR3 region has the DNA TGCGCCAGCAGCCCCCAGGGGTTGGGCACTGAAGCTTTCTTT. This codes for CASSPQGLGTEAFF.

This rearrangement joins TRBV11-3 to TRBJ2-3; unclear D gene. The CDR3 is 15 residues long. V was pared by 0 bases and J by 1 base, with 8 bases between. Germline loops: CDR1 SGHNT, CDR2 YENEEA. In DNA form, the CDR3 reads TGTGCCAGCAGCTTAGAGGCAGGCCGCACAGATACGCAGTATTTT. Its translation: CASSLEAGRTDTQYF. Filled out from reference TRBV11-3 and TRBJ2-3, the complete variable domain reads EAGVVQSPRYKIIEKKQPVAFWCNPISGHNTLYWYLQNLGQGPELLIRYENEEAVDDSQLPKDRFSAERLKGVDSTLKIQPAELGDSAVYLCASSLEAGRTDTQYFGPGTRLTVL.

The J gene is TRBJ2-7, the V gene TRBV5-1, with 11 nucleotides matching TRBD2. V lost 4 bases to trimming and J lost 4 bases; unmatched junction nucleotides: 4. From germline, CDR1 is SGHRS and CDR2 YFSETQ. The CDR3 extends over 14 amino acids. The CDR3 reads CASSLAGGSYEQYF. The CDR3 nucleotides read TGCGCCAGCAGCCTAGCGGGAGGATCATACGAGCAGTACTTC.

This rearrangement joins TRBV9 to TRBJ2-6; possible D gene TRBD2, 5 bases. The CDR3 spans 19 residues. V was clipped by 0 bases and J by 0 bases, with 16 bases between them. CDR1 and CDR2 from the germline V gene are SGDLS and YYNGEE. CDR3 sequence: CASSVAMGSASSGANVLTF. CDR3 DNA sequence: TGTGCCAGCAGCGTAGCTATGGGGAGTGCCAGCTCTGGGGCCAACGTCCTGACTTTC. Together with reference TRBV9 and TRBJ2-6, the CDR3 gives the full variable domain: DSGVTQTPKHLITATGQRVTLRCSPRSGDLSVYWYQQSLDQGLQFLIQYYNGEERAKGNILERFSAQQFPDLHSELNLSSLELGDSALYFCASSVAMGSASSGANVLTFGAGSRLTVL.

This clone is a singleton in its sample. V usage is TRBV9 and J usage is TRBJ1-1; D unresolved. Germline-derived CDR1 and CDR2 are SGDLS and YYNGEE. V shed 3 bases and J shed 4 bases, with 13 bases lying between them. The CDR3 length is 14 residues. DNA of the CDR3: TGTGCCAGCAGCGGGCCCCAACCAGGCACTGAAGCTTTCTTT. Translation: CASSGPQPGTEAFF. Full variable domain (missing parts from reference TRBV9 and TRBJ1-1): DSGVTQTPKHLITATGQRVTLRCSPRSGDLSVYWYQQSLDQGLQFLIQYYNGEERAKGNILERFSAQQFPDLHSELNLSSLELGDSALYFCASSGPQPGTEAFFGQGTRLTVV.

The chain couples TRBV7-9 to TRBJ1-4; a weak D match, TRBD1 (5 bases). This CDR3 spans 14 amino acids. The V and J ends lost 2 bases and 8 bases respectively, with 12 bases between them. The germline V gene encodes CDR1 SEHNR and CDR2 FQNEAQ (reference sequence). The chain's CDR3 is CASSLSPGREKLFF. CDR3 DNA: TGTGCCAGCAGCTTATCCCCAGGGAGGGAAAAACTGTTTTTT.

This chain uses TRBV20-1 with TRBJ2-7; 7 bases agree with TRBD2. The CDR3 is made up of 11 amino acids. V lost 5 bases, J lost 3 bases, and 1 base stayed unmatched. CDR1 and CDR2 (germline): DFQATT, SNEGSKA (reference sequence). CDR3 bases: TGCAGTGCTCCTAGCGGCTACGAGCAGTACTTC. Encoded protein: CSAPSGYEQYF.

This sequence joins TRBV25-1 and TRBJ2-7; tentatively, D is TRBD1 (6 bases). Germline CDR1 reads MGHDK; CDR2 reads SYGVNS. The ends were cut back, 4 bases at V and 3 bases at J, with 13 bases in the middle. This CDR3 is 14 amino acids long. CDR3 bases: TGTGCCAGCAGTGGGGGACAACGGGACTACGAGCAGTACTTC. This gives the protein CASSGGQRDYEQYF.

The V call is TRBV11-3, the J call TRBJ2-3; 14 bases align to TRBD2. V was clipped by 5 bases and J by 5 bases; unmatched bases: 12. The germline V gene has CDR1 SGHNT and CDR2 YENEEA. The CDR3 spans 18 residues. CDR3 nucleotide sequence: TGTGCCAGCAGCAAACGAGGACTAGCGGGAGGCCAAGGAGATACGCAGTATTTT. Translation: CASSKRGLAGGQGDTQYF. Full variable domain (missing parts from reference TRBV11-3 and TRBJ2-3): EAGVVQSPRYKIIEKKQPVAFWCNPISGHNTLYWYLQNLGQGPELLIRYENEEAVDDSQLPKDRFSAERLKGVDSTLKIQPAELGDSAVYLCASSKRGLAGGQGDTQYFGPGTRLTVL.

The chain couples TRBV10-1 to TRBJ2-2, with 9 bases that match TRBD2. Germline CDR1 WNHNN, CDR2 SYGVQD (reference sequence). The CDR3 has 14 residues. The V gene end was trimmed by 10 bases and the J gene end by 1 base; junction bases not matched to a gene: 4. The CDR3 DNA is TGCGCCACCGGGACTAGCCAGAACACCGGGGAGCTGTTTTTT. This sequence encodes CATGTSQNTGELFF.

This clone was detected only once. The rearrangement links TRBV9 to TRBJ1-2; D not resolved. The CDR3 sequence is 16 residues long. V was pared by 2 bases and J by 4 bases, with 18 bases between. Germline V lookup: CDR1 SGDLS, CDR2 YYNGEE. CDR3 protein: CASSVNPREIIYGYTF. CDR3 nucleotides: TGTGCCAGCAGCGTGAACCCCCGAGAAATTATCTATGGCTACACCTTC.

The CDR3 DNA reads as TGCGCCAGCTTCCATCCGGGGTACACAGATACGCAGTATTTT. Translation gives CASFHPGYTDTQYF. The chain uses TRBV5-1 and TRBJ2-3; D is possibly TRBD2 (5 bases). The germline gives CDR1 SGHRS, CDR2 YFSETQ. V was clipped by 7 bases and J by 2 bases, with 14 bases between them. The CDR3 contains 14 residues.

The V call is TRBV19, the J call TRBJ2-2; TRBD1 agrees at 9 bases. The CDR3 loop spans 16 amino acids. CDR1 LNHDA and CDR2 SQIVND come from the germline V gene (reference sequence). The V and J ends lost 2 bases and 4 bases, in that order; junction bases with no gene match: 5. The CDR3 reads CASSILTGGSTGELFF. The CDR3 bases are TGTGCCAGTAGTATACTGACAGGGGGTAGCACCGGGGAGCTGTTTTTT.

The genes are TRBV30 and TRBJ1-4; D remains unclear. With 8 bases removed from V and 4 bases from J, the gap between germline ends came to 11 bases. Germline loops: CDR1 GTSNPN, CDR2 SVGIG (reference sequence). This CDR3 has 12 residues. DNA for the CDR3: TGTGCCGCGGAGGACGATAATGAAAAACTGTTTTTT. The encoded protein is CAAEDDNEKLFF.